Listed below are T cell receptor beta chains from one sample, sequenced in a study of blood T cell repertoires in COVID-19. Measured with immunoSEQ multiplex PCR; TCRdb has only the in-frame clones, and not every one. This table has some 240,000 clones, roughly 89% appearing once. Sequenced input: peripheral blood. The receptors come from a man between 60 and 75 years old who had recovered from COVID-19. Each CDR3 is given with its conserved first and last residue. A D gene is named only where the DNA matches it firmly. Clone size appears in some rows only: once, few, many, or a class for an expanded clone.

D: NA
V: TRBV6-6
size: NA
J: TRBJ2-1
CDR3: CASSQGSRENEQFF
DNA: TGTGCCAGCAGTCAAGGTTCTCGGGAAAATGAGCAGTTCTTC

D: TRBD2
V: TRBV14
size: few
J: TRBJ2-1
CDR3: CASSQRGSSGRALDEQFF
DNA: TGTGCCAGCAGCCAACGGGGCTCTAGCGGGAGGGCCTTAGATGAGCAGTTCTTC

D: NA
V: TRBV5-6
size: NA
J: TRBJ2-3
CDR3: CASSLWGWTDTQYF
DNA: TGTGCCAGCAGCTTGTGGGGCTGGACAGATACGCAGTATTTT

D: NA
V: TRBV7-9
size: NA
J: TRBJ1-2
CDR3: CASSLGVGDGYTF
DNA: TGTGCCAGCAGCCTCGGGGTAGGCGATGGCTACACCTTC

D: NA
V: TRBV3-1/TRBV3-2
size: NA
J: TRBJ2-7
CDR3: CASSQESPFRGSSYEQYF
DNA: TGTGCCAGCAGCCAAGAATCCCCCTTTAGGGGCAGCTCCTACGAGCAGTACTTC

D: NA
V: TRBV24-1
size: NA
J: TRBJ2-1
CDR3: CATSDWGDSTEQFF
DNA: TGTGCCACCAGTGATTGGGGGGACTCGACTGAGCAGTTCTTC

D: NA
V: TRBV5-1
size: NA
J: TRBJ1-1
CDR3: CASSLEIGTEAFF
DNA: TGCGCCAGCAGCTTGGAAATCGGCACTGAAGCTTTCTTT

D: TRBD1
V: TRBV6-6
size: NA
J: TRBJ1-5
CDR3: CASRDLRGAVGPQHF
DNA: TGTGCCAGCAGGGACCTCAGGGGGGCCGTTGGGCCCCAGCATTTT

D: TRBD2
V: TRBV5-1
size: NA
J: TRBJ2-3
CDR3: CASSSGLAGRTDTQYF
DNA: TGCGCCAGCAGCTCTGGACTAGCGGGAAGGACAGATACGCAGTATTTT

D: NA
V: TRBV19
size: NA
J: TRBJ1-5
CDR3: CASSPYNQPQHF
DNA: TGTGCCAGTAGTCCCTACAATCAGCCCCAGCATTTT

D: TRBD1
V: TRBV5-4
size: once
J: TRBJ1-2
CDR3: CASSLVSGQGGYGYTF
DNA: TGTGCCAGCAGCTTGGTTTCGGGACAGGGCGGCTATGGCTACACCTTC

D: TRBD2
V: TRBV11-2
size: NA
J: TRBJ2-1
CDR3: CASSLSLAGKFEQFF
DNA: TGTGCCAGCAGCTTATCACTAGCGGGTAAATTTGAGCAGTTCTTC

D: TRBD2
V: TRBV19
size: once
J: TRBJ2-7
CDR3: CASSIGWLAGVEQYF
DNA: TGTGCCAGTAGTATTGGTTGGCTAGCGGGAGTCGAGCAGTACTTC

D: TRBD1
V: TRBV2
size: NA
J: TRBJ1-2
CDR3: CASNIHGTGTHGYTF
DNA: TGTGCCAGCAACATACACGGGACAGGGACCCATGGCTACACCTTC

D: NA
V: TRBV12-3/TRBV12-4
size: NA
J: TRBJ2-5
CDR3: CASSFLRDTQYF
DNA: TGTGCCAGCAGTTTCCTTCGCGATACCCAGTACTTC

D: NA
V: TRBV19
size: NA
J: TRBJ1-1
CDR3: CASSRGGLATEAFF
DNA: TGTGCCAGTAGTAGGGGCGGATTGGCCACTGAAGCTTTCTTT

D: NA
V: TRBV6-6
size: NA
J: TRBJ1-5
CDR3: CASSSTGFGQPQHF
DNA: TGTGCCAGCAGTTCCACAGGGTTTGGTCAGCCCCAGCATTTT

D: NA
V: TRBV5-1
size: NA
J: TRBJ1-4
CDR3: CASSLYTTNEKLFF
DNA: TGCGCCAGCAGCTTATATACAACTAATGAAAAACTGTTTTTT

D: NA
V: TRBV7-9
size: once
J: TRBJ1-1
CDR3: CASSLSWGDTEAFF
DNA: TGTGCCAGCAGCTTATCTTGGGGGGACACTGAAGCTTTCTTT

D: TRBD2
V: TRBV30
size: NA
J: TRBJ2-3
CDR3: CAWSLTSGSTDTQYF
DNA: TGTGCCTGGAGTTTAACTAGCGGTAGCACAGATACGCAGTATTTT